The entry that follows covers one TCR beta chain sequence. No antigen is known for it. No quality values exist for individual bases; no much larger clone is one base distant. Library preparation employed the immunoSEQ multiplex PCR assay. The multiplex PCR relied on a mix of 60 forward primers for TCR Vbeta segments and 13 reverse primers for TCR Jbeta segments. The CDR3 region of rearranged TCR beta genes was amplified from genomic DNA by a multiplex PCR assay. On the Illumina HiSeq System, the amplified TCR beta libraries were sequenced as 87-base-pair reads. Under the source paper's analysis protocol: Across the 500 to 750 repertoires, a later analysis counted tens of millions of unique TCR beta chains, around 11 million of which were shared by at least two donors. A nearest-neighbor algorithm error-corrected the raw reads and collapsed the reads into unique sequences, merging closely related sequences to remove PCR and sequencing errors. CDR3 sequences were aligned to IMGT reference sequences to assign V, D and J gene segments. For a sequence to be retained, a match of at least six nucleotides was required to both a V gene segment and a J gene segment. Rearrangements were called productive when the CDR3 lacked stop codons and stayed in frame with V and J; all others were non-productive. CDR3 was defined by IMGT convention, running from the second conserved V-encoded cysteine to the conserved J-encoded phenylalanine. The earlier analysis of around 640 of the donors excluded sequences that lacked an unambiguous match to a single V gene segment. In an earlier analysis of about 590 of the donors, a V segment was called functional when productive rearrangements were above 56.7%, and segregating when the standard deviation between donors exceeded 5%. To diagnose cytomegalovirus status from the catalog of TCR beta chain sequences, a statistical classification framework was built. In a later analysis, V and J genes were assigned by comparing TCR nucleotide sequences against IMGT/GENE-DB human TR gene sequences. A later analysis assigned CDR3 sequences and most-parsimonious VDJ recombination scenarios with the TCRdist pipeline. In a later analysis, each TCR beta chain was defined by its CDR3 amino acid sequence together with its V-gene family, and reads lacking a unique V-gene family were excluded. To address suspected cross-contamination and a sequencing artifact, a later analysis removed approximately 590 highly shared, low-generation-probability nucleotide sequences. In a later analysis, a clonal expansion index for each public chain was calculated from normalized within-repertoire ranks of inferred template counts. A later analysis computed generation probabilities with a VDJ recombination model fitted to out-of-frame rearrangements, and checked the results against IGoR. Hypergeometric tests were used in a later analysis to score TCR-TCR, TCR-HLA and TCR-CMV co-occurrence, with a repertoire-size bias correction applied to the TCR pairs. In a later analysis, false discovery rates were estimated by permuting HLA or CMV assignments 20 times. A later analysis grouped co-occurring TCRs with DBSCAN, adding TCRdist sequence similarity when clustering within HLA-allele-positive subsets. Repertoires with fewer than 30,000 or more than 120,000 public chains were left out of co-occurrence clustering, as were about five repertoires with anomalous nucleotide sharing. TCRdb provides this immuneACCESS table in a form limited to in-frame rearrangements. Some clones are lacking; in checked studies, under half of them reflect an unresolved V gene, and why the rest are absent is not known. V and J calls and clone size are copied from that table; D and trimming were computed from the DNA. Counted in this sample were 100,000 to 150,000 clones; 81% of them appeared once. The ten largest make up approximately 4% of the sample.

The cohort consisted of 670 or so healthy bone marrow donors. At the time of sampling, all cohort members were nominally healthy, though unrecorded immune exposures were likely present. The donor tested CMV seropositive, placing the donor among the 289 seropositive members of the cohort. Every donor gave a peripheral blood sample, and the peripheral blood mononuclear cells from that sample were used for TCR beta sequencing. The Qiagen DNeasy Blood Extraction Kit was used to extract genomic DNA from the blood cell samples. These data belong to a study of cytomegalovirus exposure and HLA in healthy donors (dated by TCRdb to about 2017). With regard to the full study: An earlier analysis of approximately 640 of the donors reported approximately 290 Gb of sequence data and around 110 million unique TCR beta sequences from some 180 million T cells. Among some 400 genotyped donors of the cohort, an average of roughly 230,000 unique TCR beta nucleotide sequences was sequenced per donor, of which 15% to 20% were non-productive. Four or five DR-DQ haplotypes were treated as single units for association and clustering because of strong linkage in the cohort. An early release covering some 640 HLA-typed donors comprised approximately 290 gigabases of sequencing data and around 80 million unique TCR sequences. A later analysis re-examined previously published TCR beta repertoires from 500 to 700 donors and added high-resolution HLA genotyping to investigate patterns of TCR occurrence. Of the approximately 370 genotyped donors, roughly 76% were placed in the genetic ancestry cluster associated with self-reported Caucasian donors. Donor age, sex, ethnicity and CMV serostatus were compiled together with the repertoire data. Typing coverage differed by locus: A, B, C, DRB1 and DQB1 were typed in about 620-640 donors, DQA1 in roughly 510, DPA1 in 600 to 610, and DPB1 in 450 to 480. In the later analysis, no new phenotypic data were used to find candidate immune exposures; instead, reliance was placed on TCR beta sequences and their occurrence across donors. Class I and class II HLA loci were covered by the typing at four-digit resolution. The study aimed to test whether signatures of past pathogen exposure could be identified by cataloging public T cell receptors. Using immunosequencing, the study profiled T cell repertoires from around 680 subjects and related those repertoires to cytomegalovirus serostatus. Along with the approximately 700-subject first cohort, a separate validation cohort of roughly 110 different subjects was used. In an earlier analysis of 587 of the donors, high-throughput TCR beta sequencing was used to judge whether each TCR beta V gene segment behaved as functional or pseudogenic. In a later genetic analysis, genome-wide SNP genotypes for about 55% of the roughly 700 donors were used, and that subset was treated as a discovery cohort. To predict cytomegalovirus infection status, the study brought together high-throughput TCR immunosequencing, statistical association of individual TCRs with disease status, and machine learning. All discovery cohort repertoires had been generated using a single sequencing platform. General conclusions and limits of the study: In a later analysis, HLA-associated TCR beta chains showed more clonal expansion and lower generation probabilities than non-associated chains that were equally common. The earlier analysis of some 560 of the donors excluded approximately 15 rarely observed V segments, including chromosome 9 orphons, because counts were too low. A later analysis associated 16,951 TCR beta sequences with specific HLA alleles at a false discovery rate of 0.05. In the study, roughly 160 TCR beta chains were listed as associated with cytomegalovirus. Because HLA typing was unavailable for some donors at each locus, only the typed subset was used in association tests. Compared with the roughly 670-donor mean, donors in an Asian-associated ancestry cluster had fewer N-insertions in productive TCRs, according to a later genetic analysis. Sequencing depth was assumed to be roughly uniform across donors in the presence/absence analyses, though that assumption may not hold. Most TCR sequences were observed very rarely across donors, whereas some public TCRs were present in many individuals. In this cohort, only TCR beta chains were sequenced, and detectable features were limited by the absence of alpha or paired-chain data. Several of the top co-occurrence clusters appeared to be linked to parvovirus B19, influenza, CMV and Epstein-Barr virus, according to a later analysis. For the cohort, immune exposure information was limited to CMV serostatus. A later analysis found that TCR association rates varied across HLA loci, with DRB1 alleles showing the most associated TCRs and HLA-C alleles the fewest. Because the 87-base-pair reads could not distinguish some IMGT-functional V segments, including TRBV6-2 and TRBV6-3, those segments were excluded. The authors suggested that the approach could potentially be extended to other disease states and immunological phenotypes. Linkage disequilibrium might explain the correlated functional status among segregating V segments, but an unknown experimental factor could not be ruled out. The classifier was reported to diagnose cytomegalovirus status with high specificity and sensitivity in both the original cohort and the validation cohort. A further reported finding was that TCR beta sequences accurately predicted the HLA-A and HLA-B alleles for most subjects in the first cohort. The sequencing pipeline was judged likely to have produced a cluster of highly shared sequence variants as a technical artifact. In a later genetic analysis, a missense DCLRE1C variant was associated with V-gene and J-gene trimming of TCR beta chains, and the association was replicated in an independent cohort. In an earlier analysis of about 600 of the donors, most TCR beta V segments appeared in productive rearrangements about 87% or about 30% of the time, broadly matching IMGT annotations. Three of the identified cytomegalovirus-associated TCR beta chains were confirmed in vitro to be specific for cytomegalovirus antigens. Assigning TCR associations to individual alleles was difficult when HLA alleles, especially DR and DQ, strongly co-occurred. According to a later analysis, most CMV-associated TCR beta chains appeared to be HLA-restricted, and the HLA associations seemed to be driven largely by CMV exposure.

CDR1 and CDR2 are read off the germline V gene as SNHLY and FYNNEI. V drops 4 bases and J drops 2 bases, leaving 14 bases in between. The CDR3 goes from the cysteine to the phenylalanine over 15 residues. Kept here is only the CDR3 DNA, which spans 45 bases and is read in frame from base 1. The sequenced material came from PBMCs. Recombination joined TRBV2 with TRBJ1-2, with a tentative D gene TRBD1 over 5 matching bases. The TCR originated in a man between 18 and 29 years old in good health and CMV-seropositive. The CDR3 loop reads CASSASGTRNYGYTF. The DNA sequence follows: TGTGCCAGCAGTGCGTCCGGGACTCGGAACTATGGCTACACCTTC.